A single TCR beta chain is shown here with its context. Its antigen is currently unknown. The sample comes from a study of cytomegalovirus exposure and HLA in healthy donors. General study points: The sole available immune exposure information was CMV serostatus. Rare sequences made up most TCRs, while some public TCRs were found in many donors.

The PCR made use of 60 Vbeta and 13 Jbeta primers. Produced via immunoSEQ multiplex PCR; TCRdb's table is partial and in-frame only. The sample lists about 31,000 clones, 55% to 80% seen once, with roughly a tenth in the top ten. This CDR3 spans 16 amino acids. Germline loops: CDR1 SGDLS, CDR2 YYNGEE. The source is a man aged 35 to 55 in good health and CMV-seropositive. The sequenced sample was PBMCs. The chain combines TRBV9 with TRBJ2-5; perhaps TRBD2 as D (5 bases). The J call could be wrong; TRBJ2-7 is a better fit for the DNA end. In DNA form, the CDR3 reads TGTGCCAGCAGCGTAGATCCGGGGAGCTCTTTCTACGAGCAGTACTTC. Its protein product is CASSVDPGSSFYEQYF.